The T cell receptor (beta chain) under discussion was sequenced for a study of shared clonotypes between healthy human individuals. The CDR3 extends over 17 amino acids. V was clipped by 5 bases and J by 12 bases; unmatched bases: 20. Germline CDR1 is SGHRS and CDR2 is YFSETQ. Over several immunoSEQ plates, each subset's genomic DNA was distributed in even portions. Sequencing used immunoSEQ multiplex PCR; TCRdb keeps in-frame clones, though not all of them. The data contain roughly 2,500,000 clones, roughly 93% of them singletons. This clone is a singleton in its sample. The antigen remains unidentified. Whole-study findings and limits: Compared with memory subsets, naive subsets generally had larger estimated richness. The represented genetic and exposure-history diversity was limited by the small number of donors.

This receptor was identified in a man aged 18 to 30 in good health. Some clones in this sample may be carry-over from other donors' samples. The V and J genes are TRBV5-1 and TRBJ2-1; 10 bases fit TRBD2. Sequenced input: naive CD4+ T cells from PBMCs. This sample's subset: CD45RA+ positively selected. Here the CDR3 DNA reads TGCGCCAGCAGTACCAGGCAGACGGCTAGCGGGGGTATGGTGCAGTTCTTC. Amino acid sequence: CASSTRQTASGGMVQFF.